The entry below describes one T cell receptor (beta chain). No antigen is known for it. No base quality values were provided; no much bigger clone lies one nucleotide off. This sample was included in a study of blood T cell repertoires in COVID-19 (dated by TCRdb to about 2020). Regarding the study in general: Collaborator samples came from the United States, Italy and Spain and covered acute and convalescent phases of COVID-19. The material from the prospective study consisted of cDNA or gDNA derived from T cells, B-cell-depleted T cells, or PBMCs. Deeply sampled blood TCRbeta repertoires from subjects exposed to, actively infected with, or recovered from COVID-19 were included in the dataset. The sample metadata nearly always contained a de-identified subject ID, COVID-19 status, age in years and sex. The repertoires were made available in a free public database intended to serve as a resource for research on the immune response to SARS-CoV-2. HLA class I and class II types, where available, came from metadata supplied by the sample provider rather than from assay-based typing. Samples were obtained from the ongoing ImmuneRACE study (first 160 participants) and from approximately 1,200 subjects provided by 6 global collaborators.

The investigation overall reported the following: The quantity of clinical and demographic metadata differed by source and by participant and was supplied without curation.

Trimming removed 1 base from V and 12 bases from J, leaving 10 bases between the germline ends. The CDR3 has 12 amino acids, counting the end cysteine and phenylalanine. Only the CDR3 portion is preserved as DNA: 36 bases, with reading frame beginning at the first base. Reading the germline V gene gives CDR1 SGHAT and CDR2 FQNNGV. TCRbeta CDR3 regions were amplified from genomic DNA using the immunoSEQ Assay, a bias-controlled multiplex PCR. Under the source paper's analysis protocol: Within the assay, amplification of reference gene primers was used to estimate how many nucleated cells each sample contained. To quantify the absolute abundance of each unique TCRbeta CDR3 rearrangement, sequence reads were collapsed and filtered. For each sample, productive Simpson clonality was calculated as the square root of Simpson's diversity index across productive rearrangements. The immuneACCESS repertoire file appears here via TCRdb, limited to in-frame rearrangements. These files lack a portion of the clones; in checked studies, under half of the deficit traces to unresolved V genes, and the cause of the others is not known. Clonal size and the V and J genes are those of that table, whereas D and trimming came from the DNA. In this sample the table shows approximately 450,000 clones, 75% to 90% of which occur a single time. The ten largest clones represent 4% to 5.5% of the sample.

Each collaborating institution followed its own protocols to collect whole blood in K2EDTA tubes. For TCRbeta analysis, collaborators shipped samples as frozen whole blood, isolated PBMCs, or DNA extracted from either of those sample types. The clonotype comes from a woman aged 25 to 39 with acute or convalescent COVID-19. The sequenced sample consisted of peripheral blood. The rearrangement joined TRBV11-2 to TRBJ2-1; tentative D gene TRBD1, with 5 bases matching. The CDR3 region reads CASSLGAQGQFF. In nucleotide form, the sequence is TGTGCCAGCAGCTTAGGGGCGCAGGGGCAGTTCTTC.